This T cell receptor (beta chain) stems from a study of blood T cell repertoires in COVID-19. Turning to the study itself: PBMCs, B-cell-depleted T cells, or T cells provided the cDNA or gDNA that made up the material.

This table comes from immunoSEQ multiplex PCR, and its TCRdb copy is limited to in-frame clones, with some not included. The table has about 350,000 clones, over 75% seen once. Germline CDR1 and CDR2: LGHDT and YNNKEL (reference sequence). Trimming removed 0 bases from V and 1 base from J, with 6 bases in between. The CDR3 extends over 14 amino acids. Clinical history reported by participants formed the basis on which cohorts were assigned. V gene TRBV3-1 (or the pseudogene TRBV3-2) combines with J gene TRBJ1-1; D is ambiguous. The TCR originated in a woman in her twenties or thirties who had recovered from COVID-19. Sequencing was performed on PBMCs or T cells enriched from blood (not recorded which). In DNA form, the CDR3 reads TGTGCCAGCAGCCAAGATTACAGGAACACTGAAGCTTTCTTT. This translates into CASSQDYRNTEAFF.